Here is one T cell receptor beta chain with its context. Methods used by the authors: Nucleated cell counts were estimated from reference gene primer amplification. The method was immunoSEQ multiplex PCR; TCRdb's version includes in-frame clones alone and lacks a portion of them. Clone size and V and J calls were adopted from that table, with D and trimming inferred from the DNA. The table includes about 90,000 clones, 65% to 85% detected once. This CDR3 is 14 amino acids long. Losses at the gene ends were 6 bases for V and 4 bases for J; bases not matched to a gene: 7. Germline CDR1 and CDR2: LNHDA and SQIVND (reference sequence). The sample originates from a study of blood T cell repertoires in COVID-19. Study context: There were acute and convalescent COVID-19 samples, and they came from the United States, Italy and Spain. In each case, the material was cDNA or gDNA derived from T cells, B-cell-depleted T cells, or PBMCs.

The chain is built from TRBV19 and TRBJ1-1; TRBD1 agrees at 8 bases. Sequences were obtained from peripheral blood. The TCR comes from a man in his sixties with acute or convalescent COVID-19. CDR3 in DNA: TGTGCCAGTAGCCAACAGGGGGGGGGCACTGAAGCTTTCTTT. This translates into CASSQQGGGTEAFF.